This T cell receptor beta chain stems from a study of shared clonotypes between healthy human individuals. In the study overall: In total, the donors were a couple of women and a few men aged 18 to 49. There were three CD4 naive, three CD4 memory, two CD8 naive and one CD8 memory plates per donor. Findings and caveats of the study: The study found 4.5% to 6% of naive CD4 clonotypes shared across four donors.

A word on this clone: Its matching antigen is unknown.

Once extracted for a subset, genomic DNA was divided evenly among several immunoSEQ plates. Using immunoSEQ multiplex PCR, the repertoire was profiled, and TCRdb retains in-frame clones only, with some absent. Among roughly 2.1 million clones listed, 90% to 95% were seen once. The naive CD8 subset, CD45RO-negative cells positively selected for CCR7, excluded terminally differentiated effector memory CD45RA+ cells. This CDR3 is built from 12 residues. Germline V gene data show CDR1 as SGDLS and CDR2 as YYNGEE. Trimming left V 0 bases short and J 5 bases short, with 6 bases between. The V call is TRBV9, the J call TRBJ2-7; D uncertain. The TCR comes from a man between 18 and 35 years old in good health. Some clones in this sample may be carry-over from other donors' samples. The sequencing input was naive CD8+ T cells from PBMCs. The CDR3 DNA reads as TGTGCCAGCAGCGTAGATGAAGACGAGCAGTACTTC. Its protein product is CASSVDEDEQYF.